These T cell receptor beta chains were read from a single sample in a study of OX40 agonist ivuxolimab in advanced cancers. Data came from immunoSEQ multiplex PCR; TCRdb stores just in-frame clones and leaves some out. The table has 72,000 or so clones, around 87% seen once. This material consisted of CD4+ or CD8+ T cells sorted from blood, taken in a trial of the OX40 agonist ivuxolimab. The receptors were gathered from an adult with an advanced solid tumor such as melanoma, head and neck, liver or kidney cancer. CDR3s include the opening cysteine and the closing phenylalanine or tryptophan. D genes are given only for firm matches. Size is stated for part of the rows, as once, few or many counts, or as a class when the clone is expanded.

J	V	size	D	CDR3	DNA
TRBJ2-1	TRBV9	-	TRBD1	CASSDRDRDPFF	TGTGCCAGCAGCGACCGGGACAGGGACCCGTTCTTC
TRBJ2-6	TRBV5-4	-	-	CASSFKGPSPSGANVLTF	TGTGCCAGCAGCTTTAAGGGACCCAGTCCATCCGGGGCCAACGTCCTGACTTTC
TRBJ1-4	TRBV18	-	TRBD1	CASSPGSGTDKKLFF	TGTGCCAGCTCACCTGGAAGCGGGACAGACAAAAAACTGTTTTTT
TRBJ2-6	TRBV6-1	-	-	CASSGTVLSGANVLTF	TGTGCCAGCAGTGGGACAGTTCTCTCTGGGGCCAACGTCCTGACTTTC
TRBJ2-1	TRBV6-1	-	-	CASSVFVGDNEQFF	TGTGCCAGCAGTGTCTTTGTGGGAGACAATGAGCAGTTCTTC
TRBJ2-1	TRBV4-3	-	TRBD2	CASSQPGTSGGGFYNEQFF	TGCGCCAGCAGCCAACCCGGGACTAGCGGCGGTGGGTTCTACAATGAGCAGTTCTTC
TRBJ2-7	TRBV6-1	-	TRBD1	CASSESGTASSYEQYF	TGTGCCAGCAGTGAATCTGGGACAGCGAGCTCCTACGAGCAGTACTTC
TRBJ1-2	TRBV2	few	-	CASRNSNYGYTF	TGTGCCAGCAGGAACAGTAACTATGGCTACACCTTC
TRBJ2-1	TRBV18	-	TRBD1	CASSPGTGDLGEQFF	TGTGCCAGCTCTCCCGGGACAGGGGATCTCGGTGAGCAGTTCTTC
TRBJ2-7	TRBV27	few	-	CASSEDSRGYEQYF	TGTGCCAGCAGTGAAGACAGTAGGGGATACGAGCAGTACTTC
TRBJ2-3	TRBV27	-	-	CASSYISGTDTQYF	TGTGCCAGCAGTTACATTTCCGGGACGGATACGCAGTATTTT
TRBJ1-4	TRBV7-8	-	TRBD1	CASSRTGQSREKLFF	TGTGCCAGCAGCCGAACGGGACAGTCGAGGGAAAAACTGTTTTTT
TRBJ2-3	TRBV4-2	-	TRBD2	CASSQTSGSSDTQYF	TGTGCCAGCAGCCAAACTAGCGGGAGCTCAGATACGCAGTATTTT
TRBJ2-2	TRBV27	-	-	CASSLSRASGELFF	TGTGCCAGCAGTTTATCGAGGGCGTCCGGGGAGCTGTTTTTT
TRBJ2-2	TRBV29-1	-	-	CSVPSAMDSRGENTGELFF	TGCAGCGTTCCCTCAGCGATGGACAGCCGGGGGGAGAACACCGGGGAGCTGTTTTTT
TRBJ2-5	TRBV19	-	TRBD1	CASSMGQGTGETQYF	TGTGCCAGTAGTATGGGACAGGGGACGGGAGAGACCCAGTACTTC
TRBJ1-2	TRBV5-4	-	-	CASSTPGSAYGYTF	TGTGCCAGCAGCACGCCAGGGTCGGCTTATGGCTACACCTTC
TRBJ2-3	TRBV2	once	TRBD2	CASSAGLAGTDTQYF	TGTGCCAGCAGCGCCGGACTAGCGGGCACAGATACGCAGTATTTT
TRBJ2-7	TRBV7-9	few	TRBD1	CASSIRDRGDEQYF	TGTGCCAGCAGCATCCGGGACAGGGGGGACGAGCAGTACTTC
TRBJ2-3	TRBV7-6	-	TRBD2	CASSPVGGSSTDTQYF	TGTGCCAGCAGCCCAGTGGGGGGGTCTAGCACAGATACGCAGTATTTT
TRBJ2-3	TRBV2	-	TRBD2	CASLGLAGWGTQYF	TGTGCCAGCCTGGGCCTAGCGGGATGGGGTACGCAGTATTTT
TRBJ2-1	TRBV11-2	-	-	CASVSSWGYNEQFF	TGTGCCAGCGTTTCTAGTTGGGGGTACAATGAGCAGTTCTTC
TRBJ1-1	TRBV6-6	-	TRBD1	CASKGTGGRNTEAFF	TGTGCCAGCAAAGGGACAGGGGGGCGGAACACTGAAGCTTTCTTT
TRBJ2-5	TRBV5-1	-	-	CASSLSQGETQYF	TGCGCCAGCAGCTTGTCACAGGGAGAGACCCAGTACTTC
TRBJ2-7	TRBV5-1	-	-	CASSLRASPYEQYF	TGCGCCAGCAGCTTGCGGGCAAGTCCCTACGAGCAGTACTTC
TRBJ2-3	TRBV11-2	-	-	CASSSGSSGRTDTQYF	TGTGCCAGCAGCTCAGGCAGCAGCGGGCGCACAGATACGCAGTATTTT
TRBJ2-3	TRBV5-4	-	-	CASSPRPTSSATDTQYF	TGTGCCAGCAGCCCAAGACCGACTAGTAGTGCCACGGATACGCAGTATTTT
TRBJ2-4	TRBV4-2	-	TRBD2	CASSPTSGRALEGNIQYF	TGTGCCAGCAGCCCGACGAGCGGGAGGGCCCTCGAGGGAAACATTCAGTACTTC
TRBJ2-1	TRBV7-9	-	TRBD1	CASSSYRGQASNEQFF	TGTGCCAGCAGCTCGTACCGGGGACAGGCATCCAATGAGCAGTTCTTC
TRBJ2-1	TRBV7-3	-	-	CASSDRWNEQFF	TGTGCCAGCAGCGACCGGTGGAATGAGCAGTTCTTC
TRBJ2-1	TRBV15	-	TRBD2	CATSRPGTSGRDEQFF	TGTGCCACCAGCAGGCCCGGGACTAGCGGGAGGGATGAGCAGTTCTTC
TRBJ2-2	TRBV11-2	-	-	CASSLSLFALGDTGELFF	TGTGCCAGCAGCCTCAGCTTATTTGCGTTAGGGGACACCGGGGAGCTGTTTTTT
TRBJ1-4	TRBV6-6	-	-	CASSYSSRQELFF	TGTGCCAGCAGTTACTCGTCCCGGCAGGAACTGTTTTTT
TRBJ1-5	TRBV27	-	-	CASSFGKGQPQHF	TGTGCCAGCAGTTTCGGAAAGGGTCAGCCCCAGCATTTT
TRBJ1-5	TRBV4-1	-	-	CASSQGVGQPQHF	TGCGCCAGCAGCCAAGGAGTGGGTCAGCCCCAGCATTTT
TRBJ2-3	TRBV19	-	-	CASSMGAASSDTQYF	TGTGCCAGTAGTATGGGGGCGGCGTCCTCGGATACGCAGTATTTT
TRBJ2-5	TRBV19	-	TRBD1	CASSTRQGLETQYF	TGTGCCAGTAGTACCCGACAGGGTCTGGAGACCCAGTACTTC
TRBJ2-7	TRBV7-2	-	-	CASSLRISGTLTSYEQYF	TGTGCCAGCAGCTTAAGGATAAGTGGGACCCTGACCTCCTACGAGCAGTACTTC
TRBJ1-4	TRBV27	-	TRBD1	CASSRTGATNEKLFF	TGTGCCAGCAGCAGGACAGGGGCAACTAATGAAAAACTGTTTTTT
TRBJ2-3	TRBV7-9	-	-	CASSYRPQPNTDTQYF	TGTGCCAGCAGCTACAGGCCTCAACCTAACACAGATACGCAGTATTTT
TRBJ1-3	TRBV7-2	-	-	CASSRTIGTPGNTIYF	TGTGCCAGCAGCCGGACCATCGGGACGCCTGGAAACACCATATATTTT
TRBJ1-2	TRBV10-2	-	TRBD1	CASSGTGTGALRGGYGYTF	TGCGCCAGCAGTGGAACCGGGACAGGGGCTTTGCGTGGCGGCTATGGCTACACCTTC
TRBJ1-5	TRBV19	few	-	CASSIVGNQPQHF	TGTGCCAGTAGTATAGTTGGCAATCAGCCCCAGCATTTT
TRBJ1-2	TRBV6-1	-	-	CASSEGAGVGYGYTF	TGTGCCAGCAGTGAAGGGGCAGGGGTGGGGTATGGCTACACCTTC
TRBJ1-2	TRBV5-6	-	-	CASSSQGFYGYTF	TGTGCCAGCAGCTCACAGGGTTTCTATGGCTACACCTTC
TRBJ2-5	TRBV6-1	-	-	CASSGARDGEETQYF	TGTGCCAGCAGTGGAGCCCGGGACGGGGAAGAGACCCAGTACTTC
TRBJ2-5	TRBV6-1	-	TRBD2	CASTPWTSLETQYF	TGTGCCAGCACTCCGTGGACTAGCCTCGAGACCCAGTACTTC